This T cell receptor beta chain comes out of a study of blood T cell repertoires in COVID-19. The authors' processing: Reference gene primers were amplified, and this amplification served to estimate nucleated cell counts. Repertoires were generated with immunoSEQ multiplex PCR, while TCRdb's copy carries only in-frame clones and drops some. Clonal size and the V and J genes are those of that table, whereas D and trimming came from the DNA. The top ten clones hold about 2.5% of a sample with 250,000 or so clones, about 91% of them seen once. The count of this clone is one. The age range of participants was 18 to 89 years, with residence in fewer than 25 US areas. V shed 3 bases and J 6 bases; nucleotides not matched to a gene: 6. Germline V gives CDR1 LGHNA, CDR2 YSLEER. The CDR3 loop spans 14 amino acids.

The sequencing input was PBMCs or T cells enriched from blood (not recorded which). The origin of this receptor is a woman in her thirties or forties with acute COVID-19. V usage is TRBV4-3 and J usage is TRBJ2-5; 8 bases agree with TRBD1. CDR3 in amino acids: CASSQWTGSQTQYF. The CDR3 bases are TGCGCCAGCAGCCAGTGGACAGGGAGCCAGACCCAGTACTTC.